This T cell receptor beta chain originates from a study of human T cells and chemical hapten exposure. The overall study: Across the whole study, which lasted 20 to 30 weeks, patients were given diphenylcyclopropenone on the scalp once a week. Study results and limitations: There were significantly more large CDR3 similarity clusters among expanded TCRs than among controls. Patch test score rose with PT1 expanded TCR count, significant at thresholds 8, 16 and 32, not 4.

Described time point: pre-sensitization, week 0. Described treatment: therapeutic diphenylcyclopropenone sensitization with weekly scalp DPC. The library tagged individual cDNA molecules with unique molecular identifiers. Via MiXCR, TCRdb re-called the RACE reads, giving one row per CDR3 protein. The sample includes a few hundred thousand distinct CDR3 sequences, 5.5% of them seen just once. The CDR3 runs to 16 residues. Trimming shortened V by 8 bases and J by 8 bases, and 22 bases separated the two germline ends. Per the germline V gene, CDR1 is MNHNS and CDR2 is SASEGT. As to this clonotype: Its antigen is still unknown.

The sequences come from whole blood, collected in connection with sensitization to the hapten diphenylcyclopropenone (DPC). The chain combines TRBV6-1 with TRBJ1-6; D gene uncertain. The sequence derives from a woman aged 18-30 years with alopecia areata. Some clones in this sample may be carry-over from other donors' samples. The CDR3 DNA reads TGTGCCAGCGGGTTTTTCGTCAGCCTGGCGGATTCACCCCTCCACTTT. Protein sequence: CASGFFVSLADSPLHF.